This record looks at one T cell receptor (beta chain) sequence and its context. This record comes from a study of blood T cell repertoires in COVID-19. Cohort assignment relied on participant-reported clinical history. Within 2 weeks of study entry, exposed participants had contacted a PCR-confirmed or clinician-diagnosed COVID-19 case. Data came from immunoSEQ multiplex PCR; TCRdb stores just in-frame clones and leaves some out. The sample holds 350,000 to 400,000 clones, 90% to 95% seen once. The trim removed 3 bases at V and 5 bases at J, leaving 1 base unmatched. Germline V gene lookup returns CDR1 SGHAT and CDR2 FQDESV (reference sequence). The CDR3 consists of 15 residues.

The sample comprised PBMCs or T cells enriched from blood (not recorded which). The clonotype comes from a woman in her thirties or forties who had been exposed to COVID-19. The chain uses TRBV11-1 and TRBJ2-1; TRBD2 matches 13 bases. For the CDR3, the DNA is TGTGCCAGCAGCTTTGGACTAGCGGGAGACAATGAGCAGTTCTTC. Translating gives CASSFGLAGDNEQFF. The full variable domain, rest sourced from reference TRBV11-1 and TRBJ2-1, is EAEVAQSPRYKITEKSQAVAFWCDPISGHATLYWYRQILGQGPELLVQFQDESVVDDSQLPKDRFSAERLKGVDSTLKIQPAELGDSAMYLCASSFGLAGDNEQFFGPGTRLTVL.